Given below is one T cell receptor beta chain in context. What it binds is unknown. The data were obtained in a study of T cell responses to AZD1222 COVID-19 vaccine. Broader study findings: A rise in Spike-specific TCR breadth and depth followed two AZD1222 doses.

The CDR3 has 13 amino acids. Trimming removed 6 bases at V and 4 bases at J, with 12 bases between. Germline values: CDR1 KGHSH, CDR2 LQKENI. Libraries were prepared by immunoSEQ multiplex PCR; TCRdb keeps only in-frame clonotypes and omits some of them. The sample lists 70,000 to 90,000 clones; approximately 89% were seen once. Sequences were derived from peripheral blood, sampled on day 0 of AZD1222 vaccination. The rearrangement uses TRBV18 and TRBJ1-1, with D maybe TRBD1 (6 bases). The receptor comes from an adult in good health. CDR3 sequence (DNA): TGTGCCAGCTCCCACAAGGGGGGCACTGAAGCTTTCTTT. It translates to CASSHKGGTEAFF.